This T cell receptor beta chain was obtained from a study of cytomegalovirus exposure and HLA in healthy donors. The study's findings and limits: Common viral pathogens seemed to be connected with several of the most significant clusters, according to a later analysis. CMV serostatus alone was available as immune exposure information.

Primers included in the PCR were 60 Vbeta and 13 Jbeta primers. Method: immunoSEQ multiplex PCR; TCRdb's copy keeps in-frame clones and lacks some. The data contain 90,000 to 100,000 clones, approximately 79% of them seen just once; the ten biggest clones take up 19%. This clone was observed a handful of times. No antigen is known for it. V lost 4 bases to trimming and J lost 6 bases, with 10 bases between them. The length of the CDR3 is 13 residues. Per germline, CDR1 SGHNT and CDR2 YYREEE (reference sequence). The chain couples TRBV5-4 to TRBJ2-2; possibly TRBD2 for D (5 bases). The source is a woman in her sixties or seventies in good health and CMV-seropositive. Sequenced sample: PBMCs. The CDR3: CASSLWESGELFF. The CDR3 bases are TGTGCCAGCAGCCTCTGGGAGTCCGGGGAGCTGTTTTTT. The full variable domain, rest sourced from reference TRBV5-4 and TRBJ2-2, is ETGVTQSPTHLIKTRGQQVTLRCSSQSGHNTVSWYQQALGQGPQFIFQYYREEENGRGNFPPRFSGLQFPNYSSELNVNALELDDSALYLCASSLWESGELFFGEGSRLTVL.